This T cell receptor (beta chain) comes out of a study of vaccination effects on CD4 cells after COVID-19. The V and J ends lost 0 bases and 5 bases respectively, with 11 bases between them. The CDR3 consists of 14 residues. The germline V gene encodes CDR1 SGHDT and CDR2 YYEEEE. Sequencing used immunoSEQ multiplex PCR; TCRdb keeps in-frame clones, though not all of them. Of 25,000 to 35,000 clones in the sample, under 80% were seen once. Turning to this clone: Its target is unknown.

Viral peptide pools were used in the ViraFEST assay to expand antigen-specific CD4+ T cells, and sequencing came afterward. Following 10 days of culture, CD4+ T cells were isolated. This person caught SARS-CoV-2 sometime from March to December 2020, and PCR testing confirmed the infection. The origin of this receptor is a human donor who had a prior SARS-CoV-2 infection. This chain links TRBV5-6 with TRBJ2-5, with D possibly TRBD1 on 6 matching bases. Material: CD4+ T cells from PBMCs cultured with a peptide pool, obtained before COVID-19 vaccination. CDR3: CASSLATGSETQYF. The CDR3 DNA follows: TGTGCCAGCAGCTTGGCCACAGGGAGCGAGACCCAGTACTTC.